The T cell receptor beta chain described here comes from a study of T cell responses to AZD1222 COVID-19 vaccine. Study-wide results and caveats: Distributed over spike, vaccine-associated CD4 TCRs predominated at 160-218 and 743-854. The study identified only five to seven AZD1222 recipients as seropositive at baseline. Spike-specific TCR breadth and depth went up after people got two AZD1222 doses.

Second doses were pooled across both intervals (about 4 or about 12 weeks). About this clone itself: Its target is not known.

The junction had 8 bases not matched to a gene; V was cut back by 3 bases and J by 7 bases. The CDR3 has 14 amino acids. CDR1 is MNHEY, CDR2 SVGAGI, per germline. Some clones are missing from TCRdb's copy, which holds only in-frame ones; the method was immunoSEQ multiplex PCR. This sample has 26,000 or so clones; 92% occur once, and the top ten carry around 8%. The sample consisted of peripheral blood, taken 28 days after the second AZD1222 dose. This clonotype was sampled from an adult who received the AZD1222 COVID-19 vaccine. The chain carries TRBV6-5 and TRBJ1-2, with 7 bases that match TRBD1. In DNA, the CDR3 is TGTGCCAGCAGTTATCGGCAGGGGGTCCGTGGCTACACCTTC. Its translation: CASSYRQGVRGYTF.